This T cell receptor beta chain was identified in a study of T cell responses to AZD1222 COVID-19 vaccine. The CDR3 is 12 residues long. Germline assignment: CDR1 LGHNT and CDR2 FRNRAP. The V end was cut by 1 base, the J end by 10 bases, with 8 bases between. Produced via immunoSEQ multiplex PCR; TCRdb's table is partial and in-frame only. The sample holds some 140,000 clones, approximately 90% seen once. Broader study findings: There were vaccine-associated CD4 TCRs across spike, dominant at 160-218 and 743-854. In a largely white British group with more females than males, clonal diversity was possibly underestimated.

As for this clone: Its antigen is undetermined.

The clonotype comes from an adult in good health. The V gene is TRBV12-5, the J gene TRBJ2-1; D possibly matches TRBD1 or TRBD2 (5 bases each). The input for sequencing was peripheral blood, taken on day 0 of AZD1222 vaccination. CDR3 nucleotides: TGTGCTAGTGGTTTGGGACGGGGCGAGCAGTTCTTC. Amino acid sequence: CASGLGRGEQFF. The entire variable domain, with the rest obtained from reference TRBV12-5 and TRBJ2-1, is as follows: DARVTQTPRHKVTEMGQEVTMRCQPILGHNTVFWYRQTMMQGLELLAYFRNRAPLDDSGMPKDRFSAEMPDATLATLKIQPSEPRDSAVYFCASGLGRGEQFFGPGTRLTVL.